A selection of T cell receptor beta chains follows, all from one sample in a study of cytomegalovirus exposure and HLA in healthy donors. Using immunoSEQ multiplex PCR, the repertoire was profiled, and TCRdb retains in-frame clones only, with some absent. Of more than 140,000 clones in the sample, roughly 82% were seen once. Material: PBMCs. These receptors came from a man younger than 40 in good health and CMV-seropositive. CDR3s include the opening cysteine and the closing phenylalanine or tryptophan. Fields, in order: CDR3 protein, CDR3 DNA, J gene, V gene, clone size, D gene. A D gene is named only where the DNA matches it firmly. Expanded clones are given a class, and other clones once, few, many or no size at all.

cdr3_aa: CASSEGTGSSYEQYF
cdr3_nt: TGTGCCAGCAGTGAAGGGACAGGGAGCTCCTACGAGCAGTACTTC
j_call: TRBJ2-7
v_call: TRBV6-1
clone_size: medium-sized
d_call: TRBD1

cdr3_aa: CSSSLSPGYEQYF
cdr3_nt: TGTTCCAGCAGCTTAAGTCCGGGCTACGAGCAGTACTTC
j_call: TRBJ2-7
v_call: TRBV7-9
clone_size: .
d_call: .

cdr3_aa: CASSSGHSYEQYF
cdr3_nt: TGTGCCAGCAGCTCGGGACACTCCTACGAGCAGTACTTC
j_call: TRBJ2-7
v_call: TRBV7-2
clone_size: .
d_call: .

cdr3_aa: CASSLEGQGRSPLHF
cdr3_nt: TGCGCCAGCAGCTTGGAGGGACAGGGACGCTCACCCCTCCACTTT
j_call: TRBJ1-6
v_call: TRBV5-1
clone_size: .
d_call: TRBD1

cdr3_aa: CASSARLVTEAFF
cdr3_nt: TGTGCCAGCAGTGCCAGGTTAGTCACTGAAGCTTTCTTT
j_call: TRBJ1-1
v_call: TRBV6-5
clone_size: .
d_call: .

cdr3_aa: CASSGAGTPNTGELFF
cdr3_nt: TGCGCCAGCAGCGGAGCCGGGACACCCAACACCGGGGAGCTGTTTTTT
j_call: TRBJ2-2
v_call: TRBV5-1
clone_size: .
d_call: .

cdr3_aa: CASSPTYEQYF
cdr3_nt: TGTGCCAGCAGCCCCACCTACGAGCAGTACTTC
j_call: TRBJ2-7
v_call: TRBV7-8
clone_size: .
d_call: .

cdr3_aa: CASRTGQGRQPQHF
cdr3_nt: TGTGCCAGCAGAACCGGACAGGGTCGTCAGCCCCAGCATTTT
j_call: TRBJ1-5
v_call: TRBV28
clone_size: .
d_call: TRBD1

cdr3_aa: CASRFGTGSYEQYF
cdr3_nt: TGCGCCAGCAGATTCGGGACAGGGTCCTACGAGCAGTACTTC
j_call: TRBJ2-7
v_call: TRBV5-1
clone_size: few
d_call: TRBD1

cdr3_aa: CSMSSGGAPTDTQYF
cdr3_nt: TGCAGCATGTCTAGCGGGGGGGCCCCCACAGATACGCAGTATTTT
j_call: TRBJ2-3
v_call: TRBV29-1
clone_size: .
d_call: TRBD2

cdr3_aa: CASSLSGTVNQPQHF
cdr3_nt: TGTGCCAGCAGCTTATCCGGGACAGTCAATCAGCCCCAGCATTTT
j_call: TRBJ1-5
v_call: TRBV5-8
clone_size: .
d_call: TRBD1

cdr3_aa: CASSLPQGANTGELFF
cdr3_nt: TGTGCCAGCAGCTTACCCCAGGGGGCGAACACCGGGGAGCTGTTTTTT
j_call: TRBJ2-2
v_call: TRBV7-9
clone_size: .
d_call: TRBD1

cdr3_aa: CSTRDGGADTQYF
cdr3_nt: TGCAGCACCCGGGACGGGGGGGCGGATACGCAGTATTTT
j_call: TRBJ2-3
v_call: TRBV29-1
clone_size: once
d_call: TRBD2

cdr3_aa: CASSIDHSPILSYNEQFF
cdr3_nt: TGTGCCAGTAGTATAGATCATAGCCCTATCCTTTCTTACAATGAGCAGTTCTTC
j_call: TRBJ2-1
v_call: TRBV19
clone_size: .
d_call: .

cdr3_aa: CASTGLAGGELFF
cdr3_nt: TGTGCCAGCACGGGACTAGCGGGTGGGGAGCTGTTTTTT
j_call: TRBJ2-2
v_call: TRBV28
clone_size: few
d_call: TRBD2

cdr3_aa: CASSPTVNTEAFF
cdr3_nt: TGTGCCAGCAGCCCGACAGTTAACACTGAAGCTTTCTTT
j_call: TRBJ1-1
v_call: TRBV7-9
clone_size: .
d_call: .